This section outlines one T cell receptor beta chain sequence together with its context. These data are taken from a study of blood T cell repertoires in COVID-19. Study overall: PBMCs, B-cell-depleted T cells, or T cells were the source of the cDNA or gDNA that made up the material.

In the original workflow: It was from reference gene primer amplification that nucleated cell counts were estimated. Clones were sequenced by immunoSEQ multiplex PCR, and TCRdb holds only the in-frame ones, with some missing. For V, J and clone size, that table is used; D and trimming come from the DNA. This sample has just under 65,000 clones, with roughly 76% found just once. The ends lost 3 bases at V and 6 bases at J; junction bases unmatched: 6. CDR1 and CDR2 from the germline V gene are GTSNPN and SVGIG (reference sequence). CDR3 length: 14 residues. The sample consisted of peripheral blood. The chain has TRBV30 and TRBJ1-5; 9 bases fit TRBD1. This clonotype originated in a human donor in a cohort sampled during active COVID-19. CDR3 coding DNA: TGTGCCTGGAGGAGGACAGGGGATCGTCAGCCCCAGCATTTT. Its translation: CAWRRTGDRQPQHF.